In its sample, the clone carrying this T cell receptor beta chain was seen many times. Template material for amplifying TCR beta CDR3 regions consisted of RNA transcripts. The HTBI primer set served for first-round RT-PCR of the TCR CDR3. Each CDR3 protein gets one entry after TCRdb re-called the multiplex PCR reads with MiXCR. This sample has approximately 520,000 distinct CDR3 sequences, with less than 25% found just once. This record belongs to a study of T cells in Graves' hyperthyroidism and ophthalmopathy. Source material for PBMCs was about 11 ml fresh peripheral blood. V lost 5 bases to trimming and J lost 8 bases, with 12 bases between them. The CDR3 totals 12 residues. CDR1 and CDR2 (germline): MNHEY, SMNVEV (reference sequence).

This receptor was obtained from a man aged 18 to 30 with Graves' hyperthyroidism. Sequencing was carried out using blood. This chain connects TRBV27 to TRBJ1-2; D call uncertain. The CDR3 sequence: CASSPAETGYTF. In DNA form, the CDR3 reads TGTGCCAGCAGTCCAGCAGAAACGGGCTACACCTTC.